The 6 T cell receptor beta chains presented below share a single source sample, sequenced in a study of T cells in women clearing cervical HPV infection. Profiling relied on immunoSEQ multiplex PCR, and the TCRdb table lists in-frame clones only, not all of them. This sample's table has 15,000 to 20,000 clones. The sample comprised blood buffy coat. Receptors were obtained from a woman between 18 and 70 years old with a cervical HPV16 infection that either progressed to CIN3+ or cleared (not recorded which).

Of note for this clone: The observed sequence ends 3 residues before the CDR3 terminus, with the missing tail filled in from the germline J gene. The chain joins TRBV12-3 or TRBV12-4 to TRBJ2-3; TRBD1 might be the D (6 bases). The CDR3 totals 12 residues. V was pared by 6 bases and J by 4 bases, with 8 bases between. The DNA read from the CDR3 is TGTGCCAGCAGACGACAGGCAGATACG. Its translation: CASRRQADT. In full, the CDR3 is CASRRQADTQYF.

To note about this clone: The CDR3 end falls 3 residues outside the read, so it is completed with the germline J gene. V is TRBV20-1 and J is TRBJ1-5; D perhaps matches TRBD1 (5 bases). This CDR3 region has 13 residues. Germline CDR1 DFQATT, CDR2 SNEGSKA (reference sequence). V lost 5 bases and J 9 bases, leaving 17 bases between the germline ends. The DNA read from the CDR3 is TGCAGTGCTTGGGCAGGGAGGGGTAGGCCC. This encodes CSAWAGRGRP. Given in full, the CDR3 is CSAWAGRGRPQHF.

Comment on this clone: From the germline J gene comes the end of the CDR3, since the read stops 3 residues before it. The V gene is TRBV27, the J gene TRBJ2-1; possible D gene TRBD1, 5 bases. V lost 7 bases and J 2 bases, leaving 9 bases between the germline ends. The V gene's germline CDR1 is MNHEY and CDR2 SMNVEV (reference sequence). The length of the CDR3 is 13 residues. The CDR3 reads CASTVGPYNEQFF. CDR3 bases read: TGTGCCAGCACCGTGGGGCCCTACAATGAG.

Comment on this clone: The CDR3 extends 3 residues past the end of the read, so its final part is completed from the germline J gene. The chain employs TRBV7-9 and TRBJ2-2; 10 bases are a match to TRBD2. The CDR3 runs 15 residues. Per germline, CDR1 SEHNR and CDR2 FQNEAQ (reference sequence). V shed 8 bases, J shed 4 bases, and the junction held 7 bases outside the gene matches. CDR3 DNA (partial): TGTGCCAGCGCCTTAGGGACTAGCGTCACCGGGGAG. Amino acid sequence: CASALGTSVTGE. The full CDR3 protein reads CASALGTSVTGELFF.

In the case of this clone: The read gets to within 3 residues of the CDR3 end, and the germline J gene fills in the rest. The chain combines TRBV5-1 with TRBJ1-2; 7 bases match TRBD1. The CDR3 runs to 15 residues. Trimming took 0 bases from V and 6 from J; bases not matched to a gene: 8. Germline V gene lookup returns CDR1 SGHRS and CDR2 YFSETQ. The CDR3 spells CASSLDLQGVNGYTF. The sequenced part of the CDR3 DNA is TGCGCCAGCAGCTTGGATTTGCAGGGGGTGAATGGC.

Comments on this clone: The read ends 3 residues shy of where the CDR3 ends; the end is completed using the germline J gene. J is TRBJ1-1 and V is TRBV5-4; D gene uncertain. This CDR3 contains 11 residues. Trimming pared 7 bases from V and 0 bases from J, leaving 4 bases between. CDR1 and CDR2 (germline): SGHNT, YYREEE (reference sequence). CDR3 region: CASSLNTEAFF. Partial CDR3 DNA: TGTGCCAGCTCCTTGAACACTGAA.